This T cell receptor beta chain was found in a study of blood T cell repertoires in COVID-19 (TCRdb year 2020). Study-level background: Samples from collaborators originated in the United States, Italy and Spain and spanned both the acute and convalescent phases of COVID-19. Sample metadata almost always included a de-identified subject ID, COVID-19 status, age in years and sex. A freely available public database, intended as a resource for researchers studying the immune response to SARS-CoV-2, is where the repertoires were released. The samples were drawn from two sources: the first 160 participants of the ongoing ImmuneRACE study, and over 950 subjects contributed by 6 global collaborators. Where HLA class I and class II types were available, the types were taken from metadata supplied by the sample provider, not from assay-based typing. The prospective study material was composed of cDNA or gDNA derived from T cells, B-cell-depleted T cells, or PBMCs. Deeply sampled blood TCRbeta repertoires from subjects exposed to, actively infected with, or recovered from COVID-19 were included in the dataset.

Clipping removes 0 bases from V and 2 bases from J, with 2 as the unmatched junction base count. The CDR3, from cysteine to phenylalanine, totals 15 residues. The kept DNA is CDR3 alone, 45 bases in frame from the first base. CDR1 and CDR2, per the germline V gene, are SGHRS and YFSETQ. A word on this clone: It has no known antigen specificity. Within one base of it there is no much larger clone, and no base qualities were kept.

Whole blood was collected in K2EDTA tubes by collaborating institutions according to the institutions' own protocols. For TCRbeta analysis, collaborators shipped samples as frozen whole blood, isolated PBMCs, or DNA extracted from either of those sample types. TCRbeta CDR3 regions were amplified from genomic DNA using the immunoSEQ Assay, a bias-controlled multiplex PCR. Concerning the study's data processing: Within the assay, amplification of reference gene primers was used to estimate how many nucleated cells each sample contained. To quantify the absolute abundance of each unique TCRbeta CDR3 rearrangement, sequence reads were collapsed and filtered. Productive Simpson clonality was computed per sample as the square root of Simpson's diversity index over productive rearrangements. This is the immuneACCESS table as TCRdb keeps it, with only in-frame sequences that have V and J called. A part of the clones is gone; compared with another copy, unresolved V genes explain less than half, and the rest is unexplained. V, J and clone size derive from that table, while D and trimming were established from the DNA sequence. This sample gives a few hundred thousand clones in total; 85% of them show up just once. Together, the top ten hold roughly 3.9% of the sample.

The paper as a whole reports these results and caveats: How much clinical and demographic metadata was included differed by source and by participant, and the metadata was provided uncurated.

The sequenced sample was peripheral blood. The receptor was isolated from a woman aged 18-29 years with acute or convalescent COVID-19. The sequence joins TRBV5-1 to TRBJ2-3; 8 central nucleotides agree with TRBD1. The CDR3 sequence is CASSLGGQVTDTQYF. Read as DNA, the sequence is TGCGCCAGCAGCTTGGGGGGACAGGTCACAGATACGCAGTATTTT.